This is a list of T cell receptor beta chains from one sample in a study of CD8+ T cells in alopecia areata. Data came from immunoSEQ multiplex PCR; TCRdb stores just in-frame clones and leaves some out. The sample holds 130,000 to 150,000 clones, 40% to 55% seen once. The sequenced sample was CD4+ T cells sorted from blood, obtained at week 0. The receptors shown here come from a human donor with alopecia areata. The CDR3 runs from the conserved cysteine through the conserved F or W.

>TRBV19|TRBJ2-7
CASSIAGIAYEQYF
>TRBV30|TRBJ2-6
CAWMSGANVLTF
>TRBV14|TRBJ2-5
CASSQEGLAGPYQETQYF
>TRBV5-1|TRBJ2-5
CASSFPGLAGGVETQYF
>TRBV2|TRBJ2-3
CASSEQATSTDTQYF
>TRBV29-1|TRBJ2-7
CSVLPGRGGAASYEQYF
>TRBV11-2|TRBJ2-5
CASSLAVSGPETQYF
>TRBV25-1|TRBJ1-3
CASSEYGAGSGNTIYF
>TRBV30|TRBJ1-2
CAWSLNYGYTF
>TRBV9|TRBJ1-2
CASSAGPKGGYTF
>TRBV2|TRBJ2-2
CASSRGPGELFF
>TRBV7-2|TRBJ1-1
CASSWDMNTEAFF
>TRBV29-1|TRBJ1-1
CSVYPKRTVKSEAFF
>TRBV5-1|TRBJ1-1
CASSLVPTNTEAFF
>TRBV29-1|TRBJ2-5
CSVAGSGAQYF
>TRBV7-9|TRBJ2-5
CASSLESSGPHGGETQYF
>TRBV4-1|TRBJ2-3
CASSRTGSTDTQYF
>TRBV2|TRBJ1-4
CASIGRGKEKLFF
>TRBV15|TRBJ2-3
CATSRVIGQNTDTQYF
>TRBV29-1|TRBJ2-7
CSARVSYEQYF
>TRBV29-1|TRBJ2-2
CSVSGGRGTGELFF
>TRBV7-2|TRBJ1-2
CASSFIRESYGYTF
>TRBV30|TRBJ1-5
CAWSAGQGSQPQHF
>TRBV6-5|TRBJ2-2
CASSYKGRSYTGELFF
>TRBV29-1|TRBJ2-2
CSVDGSGTSGRSGELFF
>TRBV27|TRBJ1-5
CASSPKPGTLIDQPQHF
>TRBV18|TRBJ2-7
CASSPRVRTESYEQYF
>TRBV18|TRBJ2-1
CASSPQREYNEQFF
>TRBV30|TRBJ2-4
CAWAEAGSGSKNIQYF
>TRBV5-4|TRBJ2-3
CASSGYRTGGADTQYF
>TRBV2|TRBJ2-7
CASSGPWTYEQYF
>TRBV7-9|TRBJ1-1
CASSQQGRAEAFF
>TRBV30|TRBJ1-4
CAWSEGHLFDGTNEKLFF
>TRBV11-2|TRBJ2-5
CASSLESSGPHGGETQYF
>TRBV4-1|TRBJ2-5
CASSQATGETQYF
>TRBV29-1|TRBJ2-1
CSVDEAGLYNEQFF
>TRBV6-1|TRBJ1-2
CASGEGGNYGYTF
>TRBV27|TRBJ2-3
CASSRYRETDTQYF
>TRBV29-1|TRBJ2-3
CSVGAGGDTQYF
>TRBV19|TRBJ1-2
CASSSEGQGVYGYTF
>TRBV29-1|TRBJ2-2
CSVRASENTGELFF
>TRBV7-2|TRBJ1-2
CASSLAGTGLSGYTF
>TRBV15|TRBJ2-7
CATSIAGQSYEQYF
>TRBV7-2|TRBJ2-5
CASSFSTETQYF
>TRBV29-1|TRBJ1-2
CSASSGGRAIYGYTF
>TRBV7-9|TRBJ1-2
CASSLEPYGYTF
>TRBV7-2|TRBJ2-1
CASSLRSHNEQFF
>TRBV30|TRBJ1-5
CAWSVLGSRDNQPQHF
>TRBV4-1|TRBJ2-4
CASSHQDVAQELAKNIQYF
>TRBV29-1|TRBJ2-3
CSVERGRGTDTQYF
>TRBV19|TRBJ1-1
CASSGQLNTEAFF
>TRBV6-6|TRBJ2-2
CASRGVSNTGELFF
>TRBV29-1|TRBJ2-4
CSVERQLAKNIQYF
>TRBV30|TRBJ2-1
CAWSPTKGGRSYNEQFF
>TRBV7-3|TRBJ2-3
CASSRLAGMDTQYF
>TRBV20-1|TRBJ2-5
CSARVQETQYF
>TRBV29-1|TRBJ2-7
CSAGTSGTVGEQYF
>TRBV4-3|TRBJ2-7
CASSLGTGGHYEQYF
>TRBV11-2|TRBJ2-5
CASSLDQETQYF